This T cell receptor beta chain derives from a study of regulatory T cells in long-lasting Graves disease. Study-level background: New Graves' disease cases had less than 3 months of antithyroid drugs.

Germline V gene lookup returns CDR1 LNHNV and CDR2 YYDKDF (reference sequence). The CDR3 runs to 18 residues. V lost 0 bases to trimming and J lost 4 bases, with 19 bases between them. Time point meaning: newly diagnosed GD, antithyroid drugs for less than 3 months. After RNA was extracted from PBMCs, the TCR library was made from it. This clonotype was picked up a small number of times. In building TCR beta libraries, iRepertoire HTBI primers were used together with Arm-PCR of CDR3 regions. TCRdb ran MiXCR on the multiplex PCR reads and lists one entry per CDR3 protein. The table lists 510,000 or so distinct CDR3 sequences, around 13% of them singletons. These same records also appear under a second study, on T cells in Graves' hyperthyroidism and ophthalmopathy. That publication notes: Graves' hyperthyroidism is called stable when ophthalmopathy does not progress within 18 months. During a first-round RT-PCR of the TCR CDR3, the HTBI primer set was used.

The chain links TRBV15 to TRBJ1-3; TRBD1 might be the D (6 bases). The starting material was peripheral blood mononuclear cells (PBMCs), obtained at new diagnosis, from a patient treated with antithyroid drugs. This TCR came from a woman in her twenties or thirties with Graves disease. The CDR3 region is CATSRDVGTPVIGNTIYF. The DNA for the CDR3 is TGTGCCACCAGCAGAGATGTGGGGACACCAGTAATAGGAAACACCATATATTTT.